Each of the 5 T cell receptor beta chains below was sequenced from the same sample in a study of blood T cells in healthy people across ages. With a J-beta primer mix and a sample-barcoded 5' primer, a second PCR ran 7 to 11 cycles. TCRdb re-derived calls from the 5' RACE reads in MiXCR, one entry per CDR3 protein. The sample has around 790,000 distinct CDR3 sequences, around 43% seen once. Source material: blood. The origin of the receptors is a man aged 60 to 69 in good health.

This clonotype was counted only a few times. The CDR3 bases are TGCAGTGCTACCCCGGGACAATATGGCTACACCTTC. Protein sequence: CSATPGQYGYTF. The chain is built from TRBV20-1 and TRBJ1-2, with D possibly matching TRBD1 (6 bases). With 4 bases removed from V and 5 bases from J, the gap between germline ends came to 11 bases. The germline gives CDR1 DFQATT, CDR2 SNEGSKA (reference sequence). The CDR3 totals 12 residues.

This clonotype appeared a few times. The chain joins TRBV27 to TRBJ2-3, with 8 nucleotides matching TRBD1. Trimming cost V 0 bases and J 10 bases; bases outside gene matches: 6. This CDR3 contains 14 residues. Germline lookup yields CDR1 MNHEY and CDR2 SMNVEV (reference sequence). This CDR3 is CASSLSITGGAQYF. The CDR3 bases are TGTGCCAGCAGTTTATCGATAACAGGGGGTGCGCAGTATTTT.

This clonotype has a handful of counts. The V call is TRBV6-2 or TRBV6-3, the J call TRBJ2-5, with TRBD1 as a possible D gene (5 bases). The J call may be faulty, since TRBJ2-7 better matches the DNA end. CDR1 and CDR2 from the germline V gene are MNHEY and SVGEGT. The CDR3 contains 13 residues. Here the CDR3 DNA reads TGTGCCAGCAGAAGATCAGGGCCATACGAGCAGTACTTC. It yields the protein CASRRSGPYEQYF.

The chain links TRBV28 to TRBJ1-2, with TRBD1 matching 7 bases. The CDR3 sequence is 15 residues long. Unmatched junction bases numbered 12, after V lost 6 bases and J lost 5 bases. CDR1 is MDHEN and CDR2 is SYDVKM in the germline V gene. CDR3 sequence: CASSSGQALGYGYTF. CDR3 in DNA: TGTGCCAGCAGCTCCGGACAGGCCCTGGGGTATGGCTACACCTTC.

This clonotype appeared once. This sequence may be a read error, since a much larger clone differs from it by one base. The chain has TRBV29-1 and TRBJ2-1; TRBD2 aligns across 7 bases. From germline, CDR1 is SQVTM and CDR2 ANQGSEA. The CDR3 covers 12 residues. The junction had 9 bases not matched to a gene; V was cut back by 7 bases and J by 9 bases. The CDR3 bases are TGCAGCGCAACCCTAGCGGAAGGTGAGCAGTTCTTC. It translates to CSATLAEGEQFF.